This paragraph covers one T cell receptor beta chain sequence. Its antigen remains unidentified. This specimen comes from a study of T cell responses to AZD1222 COVID-19 vaccine. Study-level points and caveats: Baseline seropositivity occurred in only six AZD1222 recipients. Epitopes outside B.1.351 and B.1.1.7 mutated regions reportedly drew nearly half of spike TCRs.

This CDR3 is 19 amino acids long. V was trimmed by 2 bases and J by 1 base, leaving 21 bases between them. Germline CDR1 is WNHNN and CDR2 is SYGVQD (reference sequence). Using immunoSEQ multiplex PCR, the repertoire was profiled, and TCRdb retains in-frame clones only, with some absent. This sample has about 63,000 clones, with about 85% found just once. The origin of this receptor is an adult in good health. The gene calls are TRBV10-1 and TRBJ1-5, with a possible D match to TRBD1 (5 bases). The sample consisted of peripheral blood, taken on day 0 of AZD1222 vaccination. The CDR3 DNA follows: TGCGCCAGCAGTGAGACCCAGGGCAGGGAGGAAGAAAGCAATCAGCCCCAGCATTTT. Protein: CASSETQGREEESNQPQHF.